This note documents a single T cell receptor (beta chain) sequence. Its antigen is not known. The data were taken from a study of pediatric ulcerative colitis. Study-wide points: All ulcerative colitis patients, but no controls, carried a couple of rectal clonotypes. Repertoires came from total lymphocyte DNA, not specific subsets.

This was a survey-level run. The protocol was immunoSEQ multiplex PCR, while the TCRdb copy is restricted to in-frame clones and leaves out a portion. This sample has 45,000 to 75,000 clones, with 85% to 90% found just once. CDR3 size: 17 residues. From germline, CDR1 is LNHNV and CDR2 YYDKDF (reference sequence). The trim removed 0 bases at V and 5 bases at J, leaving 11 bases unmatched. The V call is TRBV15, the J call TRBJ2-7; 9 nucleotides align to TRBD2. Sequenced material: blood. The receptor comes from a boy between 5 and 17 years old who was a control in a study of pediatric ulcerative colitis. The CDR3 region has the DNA TGTGCCACCAGCAGAGATCTGAGTAGCGGGAGTAATCACGAGCAGTACTTC. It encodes CATSRDLSSGSNHEQYF.